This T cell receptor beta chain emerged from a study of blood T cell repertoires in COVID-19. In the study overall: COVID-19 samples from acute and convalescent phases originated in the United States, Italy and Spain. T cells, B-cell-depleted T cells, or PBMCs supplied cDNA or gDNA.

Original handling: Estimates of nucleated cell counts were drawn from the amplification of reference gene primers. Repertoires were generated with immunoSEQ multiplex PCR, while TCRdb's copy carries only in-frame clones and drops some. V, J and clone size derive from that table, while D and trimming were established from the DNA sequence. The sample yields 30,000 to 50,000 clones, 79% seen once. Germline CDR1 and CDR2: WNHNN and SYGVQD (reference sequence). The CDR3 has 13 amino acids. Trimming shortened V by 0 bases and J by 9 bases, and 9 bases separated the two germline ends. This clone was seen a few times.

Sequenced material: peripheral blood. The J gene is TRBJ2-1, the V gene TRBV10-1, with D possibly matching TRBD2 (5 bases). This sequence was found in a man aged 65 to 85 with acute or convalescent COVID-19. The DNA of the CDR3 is TGCGCCAGCAGTGAGTCTCTAGGAGGTGAGCAGTTCTTC. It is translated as CASSESLGGEQFF.